This TCR beta chain was captured by sequencing in a study of T cells in localized non-small cell lung cancer. By frequency in the sample, this clone is large. Clones were read by immunoSEQ multiplex PCR, and TCRdb kept only the in-frame ones, dropping some. The table lists about 2,500 clones, under 25% of them singletons. The V and J ends lost 2 bases and 0 bases respectively, with 7 bases between them. Germline V gene lookup returns CDR1 MGHRA and CDR2 YSYEKL. The CDR3 consists of 15 residues. The material was lung tumor tissue, obtained before any cancer treatment. This TCR was sampled from a male donor aged 60 or over with stage III squamous cell lung carcinoma. The chain employs TRBV4-1 and TRBJ2-2; no reliable D call. In nucleotides, the CDR3 is TGCGCCAGCAGCCAACAACTCTCGAACACCGGGGAGCTGTTTTTT. Residues: CASSQQLSNTGELFF.